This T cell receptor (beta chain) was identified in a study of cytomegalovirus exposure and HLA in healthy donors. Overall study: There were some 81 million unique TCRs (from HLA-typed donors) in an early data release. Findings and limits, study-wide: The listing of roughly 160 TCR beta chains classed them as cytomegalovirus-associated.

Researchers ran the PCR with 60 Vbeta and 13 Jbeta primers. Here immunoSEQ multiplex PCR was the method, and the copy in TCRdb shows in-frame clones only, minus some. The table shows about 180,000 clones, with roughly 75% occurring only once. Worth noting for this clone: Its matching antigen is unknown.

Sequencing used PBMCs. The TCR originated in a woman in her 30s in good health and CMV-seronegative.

The DNA for the CDR3 is TGCGCCAGCAGCTCCAGACAGGGGGACACTGAAGCTTTCTTT. This gives the protein CASSSRQGDTEAFF. The chain is built from TRBV5-1 and TRBJ1-1; the match to TRBD1 covers 9 bases. The germline V gene has CDR1 SGHRS and CDR2 YFSETQ. The V segment lost 3 bases and the J segment 3 bases; nucleotides outside the gene matches: 3. The CDR3 length is 14 residues.